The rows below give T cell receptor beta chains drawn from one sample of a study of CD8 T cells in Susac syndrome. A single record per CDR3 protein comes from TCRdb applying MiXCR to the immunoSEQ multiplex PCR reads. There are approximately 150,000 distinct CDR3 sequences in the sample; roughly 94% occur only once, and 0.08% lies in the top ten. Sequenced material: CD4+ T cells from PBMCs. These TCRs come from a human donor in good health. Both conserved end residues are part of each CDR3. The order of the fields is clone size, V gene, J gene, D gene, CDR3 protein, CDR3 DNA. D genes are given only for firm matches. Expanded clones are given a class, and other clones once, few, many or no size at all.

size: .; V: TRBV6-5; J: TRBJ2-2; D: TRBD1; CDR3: CASSYAGTASTGELFF; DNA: TGTGCCAGCAGTTACGCCGGGACAGCCTCCACCGGGGAGCTGTTTTTT
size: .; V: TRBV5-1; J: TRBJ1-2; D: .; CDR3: CASSLGWGPSYGYTF; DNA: TGCGCCAGCAGCTTGGGCTGGGGGCCTAGCTATGGCTACACCTTC
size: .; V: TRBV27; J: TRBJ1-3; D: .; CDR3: CASKGTAIDPGNTIYF; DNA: TGTGCCAGCAAGGGGACGGCCATAGATCCAGGAAACACCATATATTTT
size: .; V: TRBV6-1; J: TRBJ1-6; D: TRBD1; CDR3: CASSELPGQGYSPLHF; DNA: TGTGCCAGCAGTGAGTTGCCGGGACAGGGGTATTCACCCCTCCACTTT
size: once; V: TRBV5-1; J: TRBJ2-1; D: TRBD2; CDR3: CASSPAQRGRDEQFF; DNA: TGCGCCAGCAGCCCAGCACAGCGGGGGAGGGATGAGCAGTTCTTC
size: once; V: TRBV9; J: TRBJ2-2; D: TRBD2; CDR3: CASTPTGGYNTGELFF; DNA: TGTGCCAGCACCCCCACCGGGGGGTATAACACCGGGGAGCTGTTTTTT
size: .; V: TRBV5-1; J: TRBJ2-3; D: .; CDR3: CASSLERGATDTQYF; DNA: TGCGCCAGCAGCTTGGAACGGGGGGCCACAGATACGCAGTATTTT
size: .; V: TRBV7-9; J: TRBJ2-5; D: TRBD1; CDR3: CASSLLGGQETQYF; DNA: TGTGCCAGCAGCTTACTTGGGGGACAGGAGACCCAGTACTTC
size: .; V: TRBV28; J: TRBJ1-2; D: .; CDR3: CASAEEIYGYTF; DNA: TGTGCCAGCGCAGAGGAAATCTATGGCTACACCTTC
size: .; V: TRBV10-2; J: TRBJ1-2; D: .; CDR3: CASSDQQIYGYTF; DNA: TGCGCCAGCAGTGACCAACAGATCTATGGCTACACCTTC
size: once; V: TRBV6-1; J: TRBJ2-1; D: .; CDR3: CASSEVLVYNEQFF; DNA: TGTGCCAGCAGTGAAGTTTTAGTGTACAATGAGCAGTTCTTC
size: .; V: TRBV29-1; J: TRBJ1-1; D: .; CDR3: CSVFSGANTEAFF; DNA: TGCAGCGTTTTCTCAGGGGCTAACACTGAAGCTTTCTTT
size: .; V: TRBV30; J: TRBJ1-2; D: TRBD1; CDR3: CACLDRGNYGYTF; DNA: TGTGCCTGCTTGGACAGGGGTAACTATGGCTACACCTTC
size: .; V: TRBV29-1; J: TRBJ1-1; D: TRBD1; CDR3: CSVVRTRGSTEAFF; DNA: TGCAGCGTTGTCCGGACCAGGGGGAGCACTGAAGCTTTCTTT
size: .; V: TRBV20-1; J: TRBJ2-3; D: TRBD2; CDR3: CSASRTSGGFTDTQYF; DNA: TGCAGTGCTTCACGGACTAGCGGGGGTTTCACAGATACGCAGTATTTT
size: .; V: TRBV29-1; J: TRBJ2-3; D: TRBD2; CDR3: CSGAGGERDTQYF; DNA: TGCAGCGGAGCGGGAGGGGAAAGGGATACGCAGTATTTT
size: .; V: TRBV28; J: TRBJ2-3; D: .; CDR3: CASSQTIEGDTQYF; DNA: TGTGCCAGCAGCCAAACTATTGAAGGAGATACGCAGTATTTT
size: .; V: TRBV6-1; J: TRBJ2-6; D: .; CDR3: CASITGRSGANVLTF; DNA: TGTGCCAGCATCACCGGACGGTCTGGGGCCAACGTCCTGACTTTC
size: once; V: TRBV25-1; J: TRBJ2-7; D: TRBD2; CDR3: CASSELTGRTSSYEQYF; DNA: TGTGCCAGCAGTGAATTAACCGGCCGGACTAGCTCCTACGAGCAGTACTTC
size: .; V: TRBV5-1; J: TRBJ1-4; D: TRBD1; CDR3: CASSVGTGREKLFF; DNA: TGCGCCAGCAGCGTCGGGACAGGGCGTGAAAAACTGTTTTTT
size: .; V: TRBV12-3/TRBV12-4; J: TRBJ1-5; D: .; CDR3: CASSLDEGQPQHF; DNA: TGTGCCAGCAGTTTAGACGAGGGTCAGCCCCAGCATTTT
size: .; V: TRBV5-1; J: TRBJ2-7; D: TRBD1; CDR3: CASRRTGEGEQYF; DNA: TGCGCCAGCAGGAGGACAGGGGAAGGCGAGCAGTACTTC
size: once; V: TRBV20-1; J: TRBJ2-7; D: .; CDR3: CSARDIDSYEQYF; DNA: TGCAGTGCTCGGGACATCGACTCCTACGAGCAGTACTTC
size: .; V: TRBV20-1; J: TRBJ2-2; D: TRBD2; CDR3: CSVPGGAGTGELFF; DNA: TGCAGTGTCCCGGGGGGGGCCGGTACCGGGGAGCTGTTTTTT
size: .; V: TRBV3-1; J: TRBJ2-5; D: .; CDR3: CASSPIKSQTQTQYF; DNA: TGTGCCAGCAGCCCGATAAAATCCCAAACGCAGACCCAGTACTTC
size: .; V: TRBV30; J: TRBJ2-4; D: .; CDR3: CAWTAKNIQYF; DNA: TGTGCCTGGACGGCCAAAAACATTCAGTACTTC
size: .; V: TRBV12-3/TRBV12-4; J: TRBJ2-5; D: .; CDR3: CASSLTPGASYYF; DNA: TGTGCCAGCAGTTTAACTCCGGGGGCTTCCTACTACTTC
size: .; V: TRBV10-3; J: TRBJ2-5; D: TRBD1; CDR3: CASRQGGLQETQYF; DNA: TGTGCCAGCAGACAGGGGGGTCTCCAGGAGACCCAGTACTTC
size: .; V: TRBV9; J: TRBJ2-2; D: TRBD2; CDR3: CASSARLAANTGELFF; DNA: TGTGCCAGCAGCGCAAGACTAGCAGCGAACACCGGGGAGCTGTTTTTT
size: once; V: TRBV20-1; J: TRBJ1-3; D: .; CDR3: CSAREGPGNTIYF; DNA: TGCAGTGCTAGAGAAGGCCCGGGGAACACCATATATTTT
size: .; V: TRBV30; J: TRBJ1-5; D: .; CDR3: CAWSDGYNQPQHF; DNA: TGTGCCTGGAGCGACGGTTACAATCAGCCCCAGCATTTT
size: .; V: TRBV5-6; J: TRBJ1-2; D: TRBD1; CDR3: CASSQYPGTGHGYTF; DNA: TGTGCCAGCAGCCAATATCCCGGGACAGGGCATGGCTACACCTTC
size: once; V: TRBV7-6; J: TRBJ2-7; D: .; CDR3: CASSPLGSYEQYF; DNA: TGTGCCAGCAGCCCCCTGGGCTCCTACGAGCAGTACTTC
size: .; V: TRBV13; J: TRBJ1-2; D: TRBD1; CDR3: CASSLRGRGGYTF; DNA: TGTGCCAGCAGCCTCAGGGGGCGGGGTGGCTACACCTTC
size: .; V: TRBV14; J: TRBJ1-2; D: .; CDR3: CASSQGLSYGYTF; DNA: TGTGCCAGCAGCCAAGGACTCTCCTATGGCTACACCTTC
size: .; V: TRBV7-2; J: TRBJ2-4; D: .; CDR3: CASSLGTVNIQYF; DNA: TGTGCCAGCAGCTTAGGCACGGTAAACATTCAGTACTTC
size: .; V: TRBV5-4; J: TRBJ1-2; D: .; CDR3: CASSIDRNYGYTF; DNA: TGTGCCAGCAGCATCGACAGGAACTATGGCTACACCTTC
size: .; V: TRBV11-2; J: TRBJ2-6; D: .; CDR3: CASSPLVVRGANVLTF; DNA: TGTGCCAGCAGCCCGCTTGTGGTTAGAGGGGCCAACGTCCTGACTTTC
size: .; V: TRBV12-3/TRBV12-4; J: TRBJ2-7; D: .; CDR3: CASSFRGAEGQYF; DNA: TGTGCCAGCAGTTTCCGGGGGGCGGAGGGGCAGTACTTC
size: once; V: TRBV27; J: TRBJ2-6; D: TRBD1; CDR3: CASSLRTGGLTSGANVLTF; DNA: TGTGCCAGCAGTCTTAGGACAGGGGGCCTAACCTCCGGGGCCAACGTCCTGACTTTC
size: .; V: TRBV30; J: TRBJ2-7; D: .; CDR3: CACSRTPRLQYEQYF; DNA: TGTGCCTGCTCCCGGACACCGCGTCTTCAGTACGAGCAGTACTTC
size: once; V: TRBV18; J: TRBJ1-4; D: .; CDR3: CASSATGRVEKLFF; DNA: TGTGCCAGCTCAGCAACAGGGAGGGTTGAAAAACTGTTTTTT
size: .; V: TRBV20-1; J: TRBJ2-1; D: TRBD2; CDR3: CSAGTSLPNEQFF; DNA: TGCAGTGCAGGGACTAGCCTTCCCAATGAGCAGTTCTTC
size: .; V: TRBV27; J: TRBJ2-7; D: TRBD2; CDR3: CASAGGLAGEQYF; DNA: TGTGCCAGCGCCGGTGGACTAGCAGGCGAGCAGTACTTC
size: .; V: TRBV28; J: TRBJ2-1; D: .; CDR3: CASTSFTGPNEQFF; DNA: TGTGCCAGCACCTCATTCACGGGCCCGAATGAGCAGTTCTTC
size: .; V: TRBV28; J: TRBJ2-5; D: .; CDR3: CASSLWSAAQETQYF; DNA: TGTGCCAGCAGTTTATGGTCAGCGGCTCAAGAGACCCAGTACTTC
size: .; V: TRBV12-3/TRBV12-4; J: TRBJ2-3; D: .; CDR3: CASSFRPARDTQYF; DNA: TGTGCCAGCAGTTTTCGTCCAGCTCGGGATACGCAGTATTTT
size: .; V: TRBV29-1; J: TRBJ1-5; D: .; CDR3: CSVAGVNQPQHF; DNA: TGCAGCGTTGCAGGGGTCAATCAGCCCCAGCATTTT
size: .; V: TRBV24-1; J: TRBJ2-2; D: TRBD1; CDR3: CATSDFRGRRTGELFF; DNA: TGTGCCACCAGTGATTTCAGGGGGCGACGCACCGGGGAGCTGTTTTTT
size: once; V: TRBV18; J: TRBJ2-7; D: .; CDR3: CASSPGHGGEQYF; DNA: TGTGCCAGCTCACCCGGACATGGTGGGGAGCAGTACTTC
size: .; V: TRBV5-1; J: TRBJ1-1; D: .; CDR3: CASSGADGGTEAFF; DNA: TGCGCCAGCAGCGGGGCGGACGGAGGCACTGAAGCTTTCTTT
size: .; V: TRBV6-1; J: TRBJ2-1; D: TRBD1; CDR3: CASSDATGFIIGQFF; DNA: TGTGCCAGCAGTGATGCGACAGGGTTTATAATCGGGCAGTTCTTC
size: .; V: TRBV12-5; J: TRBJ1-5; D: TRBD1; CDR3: CASGLVPGQGARGNQPQHF; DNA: TGTGCTAGTGGTTTGGTGCCCGGACAGGGGGCGAGAGGCAATCAGCCCCAGCATTTT
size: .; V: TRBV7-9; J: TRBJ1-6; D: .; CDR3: CASRQGQASYNSPLHF; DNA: TGTGCCAGCAGACAAGGGCAAGCATCCTATAATTCACCCCTCCACTTT
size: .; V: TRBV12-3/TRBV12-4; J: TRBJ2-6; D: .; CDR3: CASTRHQGSGANVLTF; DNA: TGTGCCAGCACCCGTCATCAGGGGTCTGGGGCCAACGTCCTGACTTTC
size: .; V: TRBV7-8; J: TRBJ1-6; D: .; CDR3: CASSLETGWFSPLHF; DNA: TGTGCCAGCAGCTTAGAGACAGGATGGTTTTCACCCCTCCACTTT
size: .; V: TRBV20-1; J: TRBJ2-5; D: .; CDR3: CSAPPRPGRETQYF; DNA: TGCAGTGCCCCCCCCCGGCCAGGGAGGGAGACCCAGTACTTC
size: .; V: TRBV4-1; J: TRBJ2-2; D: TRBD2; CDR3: CASSQEAASGRWGTGELLF; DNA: TGCGCCAGCAGCCAAGAGGCGGCTAGCGGGAGGTGGGGCACCGGGGAGCTGTTATTT
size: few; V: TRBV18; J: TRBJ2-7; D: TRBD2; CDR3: CASSPPAAGGFYEQYF; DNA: TGTGCCAGCTCACCACCGGCCGCGGGGGGGTTTTACGAGCAGTACTTC
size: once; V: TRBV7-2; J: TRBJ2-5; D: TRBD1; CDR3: CASSLVRDREETQYF; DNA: TGTGCCAGCAGCTTAGTCCGGGACAGGGAAGAGACCCAGTACTTC